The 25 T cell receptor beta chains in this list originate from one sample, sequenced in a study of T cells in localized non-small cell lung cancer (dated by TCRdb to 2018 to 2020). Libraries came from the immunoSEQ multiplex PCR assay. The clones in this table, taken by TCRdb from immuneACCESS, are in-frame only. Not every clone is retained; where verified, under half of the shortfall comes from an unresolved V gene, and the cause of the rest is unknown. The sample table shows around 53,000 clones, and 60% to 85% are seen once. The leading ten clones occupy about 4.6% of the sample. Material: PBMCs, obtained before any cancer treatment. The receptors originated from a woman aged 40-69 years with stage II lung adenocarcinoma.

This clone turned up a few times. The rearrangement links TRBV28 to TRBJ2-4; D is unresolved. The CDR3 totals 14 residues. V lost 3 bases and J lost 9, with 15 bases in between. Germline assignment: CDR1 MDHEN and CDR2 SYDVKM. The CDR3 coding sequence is TGTGCCAGCAGTTTTTATGACCTTAAAGGCATTCAGTACTTC. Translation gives CASSFYDLKGIQYF.

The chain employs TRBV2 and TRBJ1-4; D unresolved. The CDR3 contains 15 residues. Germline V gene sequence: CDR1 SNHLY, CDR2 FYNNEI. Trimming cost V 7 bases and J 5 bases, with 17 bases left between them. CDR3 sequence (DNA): TGTGCCAGCACTCCACAGTGGCGGAGGAATGAAAAACTGTTTTTT. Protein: CASTPQWRRNEKLFF.

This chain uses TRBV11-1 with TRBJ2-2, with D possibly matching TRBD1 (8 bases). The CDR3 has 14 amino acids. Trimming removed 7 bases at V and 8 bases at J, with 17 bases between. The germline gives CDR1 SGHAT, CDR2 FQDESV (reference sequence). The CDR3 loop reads CASTDRGSGGELFF. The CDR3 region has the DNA TGTGCCAGCACCGACAGGGGTAGCGGGGGGGAGCTGTTTTTT.

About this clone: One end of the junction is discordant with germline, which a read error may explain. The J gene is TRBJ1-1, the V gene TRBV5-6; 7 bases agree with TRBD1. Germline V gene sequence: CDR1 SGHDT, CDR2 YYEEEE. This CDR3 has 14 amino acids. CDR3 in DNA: TGTGCCAGCACCTTGACAGGGCAAGGCACTGAAGCTTTCTTT. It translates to CASTLTGQGTEAFF.

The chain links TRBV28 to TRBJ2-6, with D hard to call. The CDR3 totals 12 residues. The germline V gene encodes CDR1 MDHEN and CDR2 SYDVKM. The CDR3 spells CGTKSGANVLTF. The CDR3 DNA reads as TGTGGTACAAAATCTGGGGCCAACGTCCTGACTTTC.

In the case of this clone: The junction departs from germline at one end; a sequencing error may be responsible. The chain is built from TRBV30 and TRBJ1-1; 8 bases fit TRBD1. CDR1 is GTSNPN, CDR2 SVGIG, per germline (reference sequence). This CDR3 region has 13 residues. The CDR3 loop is CAWSVVGGQAIIF. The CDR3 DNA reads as TGTGCCTGGAGTGTAGTGGGGGGACAGGCGATCATCTTT.

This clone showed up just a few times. CDR3 loop: CASSPLLTATNTEAFF. The CDR3 DNA reads TGTGCCAGCAGCCCCCTCCTGACTGCTACGAACACTGAAGCTTTCTTT. The chain couples TRBV11-2 to TRBJ1-1, with D unresolved. The V and J ends lost 5 bases and 1 base respectively, with 17 bases between them. CDR3 length: 16 amino acids. CDR1 and CDR2 (germline): SGHAT, FQNNGV.

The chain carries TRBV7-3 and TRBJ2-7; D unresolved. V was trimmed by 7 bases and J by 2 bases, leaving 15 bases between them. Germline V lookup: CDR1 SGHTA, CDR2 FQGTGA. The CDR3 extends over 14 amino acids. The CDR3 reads CASNFYLPTYEQYF. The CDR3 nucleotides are TGTGCCAGCAACTTTTACCTACCAACCTACGAGCAGTACTTC.

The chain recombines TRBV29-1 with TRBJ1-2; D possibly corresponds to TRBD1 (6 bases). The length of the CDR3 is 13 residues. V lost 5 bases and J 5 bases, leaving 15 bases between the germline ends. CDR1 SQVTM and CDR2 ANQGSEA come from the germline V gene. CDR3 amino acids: CSVIPGAGYGYTF. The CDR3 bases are TGCAGCGTTATCCCAGGGGCTGGGTATGGCTACACCTTC.

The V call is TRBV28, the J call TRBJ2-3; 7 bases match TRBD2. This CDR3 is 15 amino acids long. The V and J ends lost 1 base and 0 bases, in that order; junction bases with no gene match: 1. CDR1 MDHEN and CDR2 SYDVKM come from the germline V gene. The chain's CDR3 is CASSLYGGSTDTQYF. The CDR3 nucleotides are TGTGCCAGCAGTTTATACGGGGGGAGCACAGATACGCAGTATTTT.

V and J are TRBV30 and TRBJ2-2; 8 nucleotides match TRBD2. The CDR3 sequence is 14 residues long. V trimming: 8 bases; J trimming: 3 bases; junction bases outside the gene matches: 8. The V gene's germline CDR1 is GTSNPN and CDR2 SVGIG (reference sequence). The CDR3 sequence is CAVGGALDTGELFF. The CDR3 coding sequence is TGTGCCGTCGGGGGGGCCTTGGACACCGGGGAGCTGTTTTTT.

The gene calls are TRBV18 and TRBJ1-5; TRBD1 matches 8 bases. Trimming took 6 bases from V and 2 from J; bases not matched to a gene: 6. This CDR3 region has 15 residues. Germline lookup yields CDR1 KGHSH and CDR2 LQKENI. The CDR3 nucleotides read TGTGCCAGCTCCCCTTCGACAGGGGGCAATCAGCCCCAGCATTTT. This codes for CASSPSTGGNQPQHF.

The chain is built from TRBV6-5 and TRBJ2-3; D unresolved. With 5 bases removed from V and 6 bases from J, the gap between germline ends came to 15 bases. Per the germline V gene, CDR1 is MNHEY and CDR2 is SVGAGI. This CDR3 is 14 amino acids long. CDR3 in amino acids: CASSQTRLGDTQYF. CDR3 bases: TGTGCCAGCAGTCAGACCCGACTGGGTGATACGCAGTATTTT.

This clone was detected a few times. The CDR3 bases are TGTGCCATCAGTCTGACAGGGGGCAACTATGGCTACACCTTC. It encodes CAISLTGGNYGYTF. The genes are TRBV10-3 and TRBJ1-2, with TRBD1 matching over 10 bases. Germline CDR1 ENHRY, CDR2 SYGVKD. The CDR3 runs to 14 residues. J gave up 2 bases and V 5 bases, and 2 bases lay outside the gene matches.

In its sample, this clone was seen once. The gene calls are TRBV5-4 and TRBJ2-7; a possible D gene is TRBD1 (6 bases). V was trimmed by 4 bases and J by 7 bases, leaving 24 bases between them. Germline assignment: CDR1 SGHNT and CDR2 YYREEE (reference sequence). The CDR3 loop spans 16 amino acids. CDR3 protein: CASSPEVTGYPVEQYF. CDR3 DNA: TGTGCCAGCAGCCCGGAGGTCACAGGGTATCCAGTGGAGCAGTACTTC.

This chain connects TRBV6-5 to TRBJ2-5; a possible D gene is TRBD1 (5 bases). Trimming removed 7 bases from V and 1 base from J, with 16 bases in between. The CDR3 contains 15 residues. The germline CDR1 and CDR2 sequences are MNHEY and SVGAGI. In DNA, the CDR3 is TGTGCCAGCACCCCCGACAGAACCTTCCAAGAGACCCAGTACTTC. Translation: CASTPDRTFQETQYF.

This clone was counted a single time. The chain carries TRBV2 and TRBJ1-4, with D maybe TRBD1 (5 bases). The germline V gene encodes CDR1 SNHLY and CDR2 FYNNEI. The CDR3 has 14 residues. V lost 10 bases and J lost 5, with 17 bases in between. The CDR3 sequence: CANQGETSNEKLFF. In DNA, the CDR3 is TGTGCCAACCAAGGGGAAACTAGCAATGAAAAACTGTTTTTT.

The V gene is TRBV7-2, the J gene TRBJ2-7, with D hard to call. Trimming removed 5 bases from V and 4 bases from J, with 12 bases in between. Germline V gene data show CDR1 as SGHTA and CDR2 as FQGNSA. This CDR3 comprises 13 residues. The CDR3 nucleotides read TGTGCCAGCAGCCCGACAATAGGTTACGAGCAGTACTTC. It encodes CASSPTIGYEQYF.

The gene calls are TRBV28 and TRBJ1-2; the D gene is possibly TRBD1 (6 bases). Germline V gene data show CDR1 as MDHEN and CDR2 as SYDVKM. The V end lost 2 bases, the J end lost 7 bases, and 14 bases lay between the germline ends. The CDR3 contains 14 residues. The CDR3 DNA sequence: TGTGCCAGCAGTTTAGGTGAAGGGGGAAGTGGCTACACCTTC. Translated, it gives CASSLGEGGSGYTF.

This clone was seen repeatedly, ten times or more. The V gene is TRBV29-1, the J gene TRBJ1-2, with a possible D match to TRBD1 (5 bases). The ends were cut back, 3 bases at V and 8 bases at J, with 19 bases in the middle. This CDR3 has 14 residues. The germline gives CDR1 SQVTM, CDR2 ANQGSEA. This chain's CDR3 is CSVEDMGRGRGYTF. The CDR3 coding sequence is TGCAGCGTTGAGGATATGGGGCGGGGAAGGGGCTACACCTTC.

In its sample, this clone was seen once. The CDR3 is CASRPGTGEYYGYTF. CDR3 bases: TGTGCCAGCAGGCCCGGGACAGGGGAGTACTATGGCTACACCTTC. V usage is TRBV5-5 and J usage is TRBJ1-2; 10 positions agree with TRBD1. With 5 bases clipped from V and 3 bases from J, the junction kept 7 bases outside the gene matches. Germline V lookup: CDR1 SGHKS, CDR2 YYEKEE (reference sequence). This CDR3 is built from 15 residues.

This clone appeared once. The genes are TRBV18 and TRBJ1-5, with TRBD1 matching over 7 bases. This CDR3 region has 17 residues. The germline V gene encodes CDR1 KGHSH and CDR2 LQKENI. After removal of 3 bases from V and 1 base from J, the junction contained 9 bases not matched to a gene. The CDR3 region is CASSPGEGGWSNQPQHF. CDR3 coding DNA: TGTGCCAGCTCACCCGGGGAAGGGGGCTGGAGCAATCAGCCCCAGCATTTT. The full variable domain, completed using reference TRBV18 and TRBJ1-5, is NAGVMQNPRHLVRRRGQEARLRCSPMKGHSHVYWYRQLPEEGLKFMVYLQKENIIDESGMPKERFSAEFPKEGPSILRIQQVVRGDSAAYFCASSPGEGGWSNQPQHFGDGTRLSIL.

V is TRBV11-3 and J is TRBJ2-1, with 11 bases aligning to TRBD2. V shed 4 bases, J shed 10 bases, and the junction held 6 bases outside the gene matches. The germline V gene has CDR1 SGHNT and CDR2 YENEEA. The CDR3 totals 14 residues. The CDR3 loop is CASSSQTSGDEQFF. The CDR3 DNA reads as TGTGCCAGCAGCTCCCAGACTAGCGGGGACGAGCAGTTCTTC. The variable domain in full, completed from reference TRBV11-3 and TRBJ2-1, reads EAGVVQSPRYKIIEKKQPVAFWCNPISGHNTLYWYLQNLGQGPELLIRYENEEAVDDSQLPKDRFSAERLKGVDSTLKIQPAELGDSAVYLCASSSQTSGDEQFFGPGTRLTVL.

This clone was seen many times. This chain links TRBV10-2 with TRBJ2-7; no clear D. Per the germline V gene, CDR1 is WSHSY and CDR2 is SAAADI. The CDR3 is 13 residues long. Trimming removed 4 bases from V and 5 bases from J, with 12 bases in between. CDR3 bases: TGCGCCAGCAGTGTTTACCTGATCGACGAGCAGTACTTC. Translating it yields CASSVYLIDEQYF.

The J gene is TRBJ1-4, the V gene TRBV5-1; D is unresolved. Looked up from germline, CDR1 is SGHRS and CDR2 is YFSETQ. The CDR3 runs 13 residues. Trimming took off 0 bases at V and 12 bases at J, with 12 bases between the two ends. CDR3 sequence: CASSLVVGWQLFF. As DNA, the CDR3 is TGCGCCAGCAGCTTGGTGGTGGGGTGGCAACTGTTTTTT.